The clone carrying this T cell receptor (beta chain) has only a few counts. The antigen is not known. The junction departs from germline at one end; a sequencing error may be responsible. The sample belongs to a study of cytomegalovirus exposure and HLA in healthy donors. Broader study findings: Analyses of presence/absence relied on an assumption of roughly uniform sequencing depth across donors. Later analysis identified several of the most significant clusters that appeared linked to common viral pathogens. Solely CMV serostatus was available to characterize immune exposure. Sequencing had likely introduced a cluster of highly shared sequence variants as an artifact.

Use of 60 Vbeta and 13 Jbeta primers characterized the PCR. The method was immunoSEQ multiplex PCR; TCRdb's version includes in-frame clones alone and lacks a portion of them. The sample comprises about 190,000 clones, around 82% of which are singletons, and 13% to 15% rests with the top ten. Looked up from germline, CDR1 is SGHTA and CDR2 is FQGNSA. This CDR3 contains 13 residues. The sequence was collected from a woman aged 30 to 39 in good health and CMV-seropositive. The sample consisted of PBMCs. J is TRBJ2-7 and V is TRBV7-2; 10 bases line up with TRBD2. The CDR3 protein is CASSLKRGGFYIF. DNA of the CDR3: TGTGCCAGCAGCTTAAAGCGGGGGGGCTTTTACATTTTC.